A selection of T cell receptor beta chains follows, all from one sample in a study of blood T cell repertoires in COVID-19. Generated by immunoSEQ multiplex PCR, the TCRdb table keeps only in-frame clones and is missing some. Here the sample spans some 41,000 clones, roughly 87% being singletons. Sequencing was done on a sample of peripheral blood. These receptors all stem from a woman aged 80 or over with active COVID-19. Each CDR3 is given without its conserved first and last residue. Some rows mark clone size as missing; the rest say once, few, many or name a class of expanded clone.

>-|TRBV19
ASRSSPGNTSGNTIY
>-|TRBV6-6
ASSDRDRGSEQY
>-|TRBV9
ASSVSANYPYQETQY
>large|TRBV28
ASSHSPGSSYNSPLH
>-|TRBV4-1
ASSQVESSGGGSYNEQF
>-|TRBV19
ASSDRLMRTEAF
>-|TRBV7-9
ASSLTDRVHEQY
>-|TRBV6-6
ASSDGYRENSPLH
>once|TRBV4-1
ASSQSGGQSKNIQY
>-|TRBV7-2
ASSLAGILSYEQY
>-|TRBV9
ASSALTAFTGSLDEQY
>-|TRBV2
ASSVRQSGGNQPQH
>-|TRBV11-2
ASSLAQETQY
>-|TRBV9
ASSATTGEFSPLH
>-|TRBV5-5
ASRPGGDPTYEQY
>-|TRBV4-3
ASSQEKRVPAGYT